This TCR beta chain was identified in a study of OX40 agonist ivuxolimab in advanced cancers. Study context: Patients were roughly 83% male with ages roughly 20 to 90, mean 60. Study-wide results and caveats: With doses of 0.1 to 3.0 mg/kg, CD4+ and CD8+ blood T cells had undergone clonal expansion by week 6.

Germline-derived CDR1 and CDR2 are SGHAT and FQNNGV. This CDR3 has 16 amino acids. With 5 bases removed from V and 2 bases from J, the gap between germline ends came to 18 bases. Using immunoSEQ multiplex PCR, the repertoire was profiled, and TCRdb retains in-frame clones only, with some absent. The repertoire has tens of thousands of clones, about 83% of them found once; the top ten carry roughly 0.79%. No patient had autoimmune disease or received systemic immunosuppression. Comments on this clone: Its antigen is still unknown.

Sequences were derived from CD4+ or CD8+ T cells sorted from blood, sampled in a trial of the OX40 agonist ivuxolimab. This clonotype was obtained from an adult with an advanced solid tumor such as melanoma, head and neck, liver or kidney cancer. V usage is TRBV11-2 and J usage is TRBJ2-5, with D possibly matching TRBD2 (6 bases). The CDR3 DNA sequence: TGTGCCAGCAGCCGGAGGGACCCTGGGGGGCAAGAGACCCAGTACTTC. It codes for CASSRRDPGGQETQYF.